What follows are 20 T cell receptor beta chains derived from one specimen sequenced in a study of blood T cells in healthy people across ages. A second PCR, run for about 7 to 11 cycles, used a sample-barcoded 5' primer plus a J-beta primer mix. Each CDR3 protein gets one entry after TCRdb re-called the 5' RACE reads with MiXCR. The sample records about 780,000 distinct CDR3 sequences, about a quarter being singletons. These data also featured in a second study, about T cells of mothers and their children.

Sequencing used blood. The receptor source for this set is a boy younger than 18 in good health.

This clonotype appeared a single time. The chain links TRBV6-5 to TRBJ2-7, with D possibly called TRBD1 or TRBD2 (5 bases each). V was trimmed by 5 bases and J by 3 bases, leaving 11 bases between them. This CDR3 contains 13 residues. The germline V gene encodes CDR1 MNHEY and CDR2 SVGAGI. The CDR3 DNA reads TGTGCCAGCAGTGGGGACCGGGACTACGAGCAGTACGTC. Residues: CASSGDRDYEQYV.

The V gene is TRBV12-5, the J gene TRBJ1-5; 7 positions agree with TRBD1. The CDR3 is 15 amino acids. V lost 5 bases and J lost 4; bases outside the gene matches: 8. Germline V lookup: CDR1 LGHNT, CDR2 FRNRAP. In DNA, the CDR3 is TGTGCTAGTGGTATGATCCGGGACAGAAATCAGCCCCAGCATTTT. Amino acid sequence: CASGMIRDRNQPQHF. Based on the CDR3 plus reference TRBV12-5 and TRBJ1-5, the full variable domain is DARVTQTPRHKVTEMGQEVTMRCQPILGHNTVFWYRQTMMQGLELLAYFRNRAPLDDSGMPKDRFSAEMPDATLATLKIQPSEPRDSAVYFCASGMIRDRNQPQHFGDGTRLSIL.

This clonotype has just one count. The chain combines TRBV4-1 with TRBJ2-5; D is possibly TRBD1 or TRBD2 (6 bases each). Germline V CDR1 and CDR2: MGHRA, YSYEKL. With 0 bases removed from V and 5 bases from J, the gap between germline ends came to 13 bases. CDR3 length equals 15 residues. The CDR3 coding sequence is TGCGCCAGCAGCCAAGAGTGGGGGGCGCGGGAGACCCAGTACTTC. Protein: CASSQEWGARETQYF.

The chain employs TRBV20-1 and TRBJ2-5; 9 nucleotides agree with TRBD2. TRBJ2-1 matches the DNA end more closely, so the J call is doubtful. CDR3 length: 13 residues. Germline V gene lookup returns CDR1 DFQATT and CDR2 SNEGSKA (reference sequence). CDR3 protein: CSATSGEYNEQFF. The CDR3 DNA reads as TGCAGTGCTACTAGCGGGGAATACAATGAGCAGTTCTTC.

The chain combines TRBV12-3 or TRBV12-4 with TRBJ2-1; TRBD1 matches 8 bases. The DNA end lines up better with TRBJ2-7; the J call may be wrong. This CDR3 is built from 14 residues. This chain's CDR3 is CASSLGQGAKEQYF. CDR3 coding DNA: TGTGCCAGCAGTTTAGGGCAGGGGGCGAAAGAGCAGTACTTC.

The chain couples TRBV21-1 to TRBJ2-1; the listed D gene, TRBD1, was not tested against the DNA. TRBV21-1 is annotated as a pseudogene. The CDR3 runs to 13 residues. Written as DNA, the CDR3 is TGTGCCAGCAGCGGGGGATTCTACAATGAGCAGTTCTTC. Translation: CASSGGFYNEQFF.

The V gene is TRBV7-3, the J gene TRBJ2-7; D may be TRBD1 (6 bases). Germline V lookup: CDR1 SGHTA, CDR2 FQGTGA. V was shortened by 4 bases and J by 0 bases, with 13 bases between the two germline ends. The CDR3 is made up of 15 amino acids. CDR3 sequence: CASSSGVSSSYEQYF. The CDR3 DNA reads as TGTGCCAGCAGCTCAGGGGTTTCCAGCTCCTACGAGCAGTACTTC.

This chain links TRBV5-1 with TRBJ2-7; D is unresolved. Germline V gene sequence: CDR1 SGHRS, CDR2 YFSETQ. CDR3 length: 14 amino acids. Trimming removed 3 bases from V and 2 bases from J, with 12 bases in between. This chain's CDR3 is CASSSAASAYEQYF. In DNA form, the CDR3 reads TGCGCCAGCAGCTCGGCCGCTTCCGCCTACGAGCAGTACTTC. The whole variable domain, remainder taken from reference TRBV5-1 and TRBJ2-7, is KAGVTQTPRYLIKTRGQQVTLSCSPISGHRSVSWYQQTPGQGLQFLFEYFSETQRNKGNFPGRFSGRQFSNSRSEMNVSTLELGDSALYLCASSSAASAYEQYFGPGTRLTVT.

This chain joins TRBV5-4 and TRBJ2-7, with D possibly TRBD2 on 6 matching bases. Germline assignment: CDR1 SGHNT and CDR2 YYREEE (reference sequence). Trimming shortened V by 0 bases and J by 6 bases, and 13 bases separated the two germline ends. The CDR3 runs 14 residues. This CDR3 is CASSLEAGRREQYF. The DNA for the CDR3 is TGTGCCAGCAGCTTGGAGGCAGGGAGGCGCGAGCAGTACTTC.

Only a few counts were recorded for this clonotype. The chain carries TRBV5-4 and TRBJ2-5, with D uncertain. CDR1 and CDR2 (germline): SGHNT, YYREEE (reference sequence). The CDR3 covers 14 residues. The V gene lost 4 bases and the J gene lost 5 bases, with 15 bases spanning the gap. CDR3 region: CASSLATPGETQYF. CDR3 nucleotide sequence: TGTGCCAGCAGCCTGGCAACTCCCGGGGAGACCCAGTACTTC.

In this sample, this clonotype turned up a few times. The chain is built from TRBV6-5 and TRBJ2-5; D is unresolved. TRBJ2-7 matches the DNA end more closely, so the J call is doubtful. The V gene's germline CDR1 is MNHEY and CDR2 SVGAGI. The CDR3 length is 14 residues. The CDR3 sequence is CASSSQTRNSEQYF. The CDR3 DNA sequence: TGTGCCAGCAGTTCTCAGACCCGAAACTCCGAGCAGTACTTC.

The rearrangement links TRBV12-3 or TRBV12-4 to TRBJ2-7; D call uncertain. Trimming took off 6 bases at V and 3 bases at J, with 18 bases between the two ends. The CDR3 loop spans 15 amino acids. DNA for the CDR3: TGTGCCAGCAGCAAGGGCCGTGCCCTAATCTACGAGCAGTACTTC. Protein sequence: CASSKGRALIYEQYF.

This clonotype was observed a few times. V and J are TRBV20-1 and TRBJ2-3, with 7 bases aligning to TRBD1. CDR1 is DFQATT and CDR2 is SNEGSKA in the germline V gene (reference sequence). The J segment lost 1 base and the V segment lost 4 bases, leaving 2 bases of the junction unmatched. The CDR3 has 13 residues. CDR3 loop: CSATGTGTDTQYF. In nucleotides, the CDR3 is TGCAGTGCTACAGGGACAGGCACAGATACGCAGTATTTT.

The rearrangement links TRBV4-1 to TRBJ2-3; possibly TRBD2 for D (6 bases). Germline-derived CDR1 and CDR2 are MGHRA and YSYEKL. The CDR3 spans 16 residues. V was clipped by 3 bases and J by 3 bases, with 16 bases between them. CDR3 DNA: TGCGCCAGCAGCCATGGAGGGACCCCGGGGACAGATACGCAGTATTTT. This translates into CASSHGGTPGTDTQYF.

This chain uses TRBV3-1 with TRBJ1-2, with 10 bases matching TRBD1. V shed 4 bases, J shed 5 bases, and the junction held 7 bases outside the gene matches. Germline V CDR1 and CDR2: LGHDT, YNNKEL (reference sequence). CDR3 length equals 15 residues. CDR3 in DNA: TGTGCCAGCAGCCTCAGGGGGGACAGGGGTTATGGCTACACCTTC. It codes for CASSLRGDRGYGYTF.

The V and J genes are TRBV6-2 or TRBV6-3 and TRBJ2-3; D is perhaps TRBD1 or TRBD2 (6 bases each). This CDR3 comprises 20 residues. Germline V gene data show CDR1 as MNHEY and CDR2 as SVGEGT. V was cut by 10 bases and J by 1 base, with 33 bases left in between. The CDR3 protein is CATHRDTRLGLWSGTDTQYF. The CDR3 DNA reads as TGTGCCACTCATAGGGACACGCGACTAGGGCTTTGGAGTGGCACAGATACGCAGTATTTT.

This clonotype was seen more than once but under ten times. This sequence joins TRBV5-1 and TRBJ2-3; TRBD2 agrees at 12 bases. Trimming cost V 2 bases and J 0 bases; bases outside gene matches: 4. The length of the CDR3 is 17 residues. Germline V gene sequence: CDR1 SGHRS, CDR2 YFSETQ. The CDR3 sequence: CASSFRTSGGSTDTQYF. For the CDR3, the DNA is TGCGCCAGCAGCTTTAGAACTAGCGGGGGGAGCACAGATACGCAGTATTTT.

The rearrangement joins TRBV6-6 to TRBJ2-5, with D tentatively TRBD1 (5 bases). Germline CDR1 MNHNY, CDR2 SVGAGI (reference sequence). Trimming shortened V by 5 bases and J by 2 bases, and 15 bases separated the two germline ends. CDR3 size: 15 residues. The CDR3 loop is CASSRPVGDQETQYF. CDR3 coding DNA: TGTGCCAGCAGTCGTCCGGTAGGGGATCAAGAGACCCAGTACTTC.

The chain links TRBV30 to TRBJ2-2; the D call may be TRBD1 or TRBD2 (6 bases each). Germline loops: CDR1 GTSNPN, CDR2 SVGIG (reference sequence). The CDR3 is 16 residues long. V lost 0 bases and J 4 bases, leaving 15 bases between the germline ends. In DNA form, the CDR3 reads TGTGCCTGGAGTGTACTCTTGGGGGGCGGCACCGGGGAGCTGTTTTTT. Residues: CAWSVLLGGGTGELFF. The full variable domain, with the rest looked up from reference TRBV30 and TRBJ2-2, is SQTIHQWPATLVQPVGSPLSLECTVEGTSNPNLYWYRQAAGRGLQLLFYSVGIGQISSEVPQNLSASRPQDRQFILSSKKLLLSDSGFYLCAWSVLLGGGTGELFFGEGSRLTVL.

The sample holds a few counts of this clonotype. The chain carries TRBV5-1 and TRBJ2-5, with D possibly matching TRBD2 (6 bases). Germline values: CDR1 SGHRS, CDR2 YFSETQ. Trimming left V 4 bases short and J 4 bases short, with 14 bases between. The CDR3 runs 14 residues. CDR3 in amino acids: CASSAGGKGETQYF. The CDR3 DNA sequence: TGCGCCAGCAGCGCAGGAGGGAAGGGAGAGACCCAGTACTTC. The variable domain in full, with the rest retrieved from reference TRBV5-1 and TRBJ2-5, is KAGVTQTPRYLIKTRGQQVTLSCSPISGHRSVSWYQQTPGQGLQFLFEYFSETQRNKGNFPGRFSGRQFSNSRSEMNVSTLELGDSALYLCASSAGGKGETQYFGPGTRLLVL.